These 2 T cell receptor beta chains originate from one sample sequenced in a study of blood T cell repertoires in COVID-19. Clones were sequenced by immunoSEQ multiplex PCR, and TCRdb holds only the in-frame ones, with some missing. The data contain under 200,000 clones, about four fifths of them singletons. Sequencing was done on a sample of peripheral blood. Source of these receptors: a man aged 65 to 79 with active or convalescent COVID-19.

The chain has TRBV14 and TRBJ2-5; the D gene is possibly TRBD2 (5 bases). This CDR3 contains 12 residues. Germline-derived CDR1 and CDR2 are SGHDN and FVKESK. The V end lost 3 bases, the J end lost 4 bases, and 6 bases lay between the germline ends. The CDR3 is CASSQGRETQYF. The DNA for the CDR3 is TGTGCCAGCAGCCAGGGGAGAGAGACCCAGTACTTC.

The chain couples TRBV14 to TRBJ2-1; 7 bases are a match to TRBD2. The CDR3 covers 18 residues. Germline V gene data show CDR1 as SGHDN and CDR2 as FVKESK. V gave up 0 bases and J gave up 10 bases; unmatched junction bases: 18. CDR3: CASSQDQRWGLRSGEQFF. As DNA, the CDR3 is TGTGCCAGCAGCCAAGATCAGAGGTGGGGACTACGCTCAGGGGAGCAGTTCTTC.